This note documents a single TCR beta chain sequence. Sequencing was performed with immunoSEQ multiplex PCR; in TCRdb, only in-frame clones are kept and a portion is missing. The data hold roughly 34,000 clones, with approximately 94% observed a single time. The record originates from a study of T cells in tuberculosis. Study background: In South Africa, adults with active tuberculosis were compared with IGRA-negative and latently infected IGRA-positive adolescents.

Time point specified: new active TB diagnosis, blood taken before or within 7 days of starting treatment. The CDR3 has 14 residues. Germline CDR1 MDHEN, CDR2 SYDVKM. Trimming removed 3 bases at V and 4 bases at J, with 10 bases between. The sequence was obtained from an adult with tuberculosis. The specimen was PBMCs, collected at tuberculosis diagnosis. The genes are TRBV28 and TRBJ2-4; tentative D call: TRBD1 (6 bases). The CDR3 spells CASSLQGRKNIQYF. The CDR3, as DNA: TGTGCCAGCAGTTTGCAGGGGCGAAAAAACATTCAGTACTTC.